This T cell receptor (beta chain) appears in the sequencing data of a study of spatial heterogeneity in lung cancer. Study information: When follow-up PBMC samples existed, they were sequenced (at a median of roughly 25 months after resection). The count of detected beta-chain sequences consistently exceeded that of alpha-chain sequences.

Per the germline V gene, CDR1 is SGHTA and CDR2 is FQGNSA. V was cut by 4 bases and J by 4 bases, with 14 bases left in between. The CDR3 totals 15 residues. This clonotype was seen repeatedly, ten times or more. TCRdb re-derived calls from the 5' RACE reads in MiXCR, one entry per CDR3 protein. This table has roughly 120,000 distinct CDR3 sequences, 12% appearing once. Time point here: blood at routine non-recurrence follow-up after resection. No cells were sorted before sequencing. The whole RNA sequenced was extracted from tumor, nontumor lung or frozen PBMC. The V and J genes are TRBV7-2 and TRBJ1-5; weak D call: TRBD1 (5 bases). The receptor was derived from a male donor with early-stage non-small cell lung cancer. The sample consisted of PBMCs, taken at follow-up. CDR3 amino acids: CASSSLVTVNQPQHF. The CDR3 bases are TGTGCCAGCAGCTCACTAGTGACAGTAAATCAGCCCCAGCATTTT.